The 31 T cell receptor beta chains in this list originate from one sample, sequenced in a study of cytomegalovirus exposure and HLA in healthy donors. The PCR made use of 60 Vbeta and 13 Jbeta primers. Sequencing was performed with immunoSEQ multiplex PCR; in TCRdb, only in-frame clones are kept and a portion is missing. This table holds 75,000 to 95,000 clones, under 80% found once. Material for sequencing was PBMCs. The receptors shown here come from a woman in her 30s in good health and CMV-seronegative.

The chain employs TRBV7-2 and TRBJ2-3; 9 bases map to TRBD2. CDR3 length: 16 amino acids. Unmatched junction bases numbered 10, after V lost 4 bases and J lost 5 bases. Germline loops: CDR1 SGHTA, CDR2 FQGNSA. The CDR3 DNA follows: TGTGCCAGCAGCTCCGCGGGCGGGGGGGCAATAGATACGCAGTATTTT. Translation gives CASSSAGGGAIDTQYF.

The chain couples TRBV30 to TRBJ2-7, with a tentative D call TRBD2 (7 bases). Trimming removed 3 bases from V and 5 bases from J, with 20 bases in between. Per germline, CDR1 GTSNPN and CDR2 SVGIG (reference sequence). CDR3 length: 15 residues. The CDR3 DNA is TGTGCCTGGAGACCGCTTAGGGGGGGAAGGGACGAGCAGTACTTC. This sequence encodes CAWRPLRGGRDEQYF. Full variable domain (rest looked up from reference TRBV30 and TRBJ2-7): SQTIHQWPATLVQPVGSPLSLECTVEGTSNPNLYWYRQAAGRGLQLLFYSVGIGQISSEVPQNLSASRPQDRQFILSSKKLLLSDSGFYLCAWRPLRGGRDEQYFGPGTRLTVT.

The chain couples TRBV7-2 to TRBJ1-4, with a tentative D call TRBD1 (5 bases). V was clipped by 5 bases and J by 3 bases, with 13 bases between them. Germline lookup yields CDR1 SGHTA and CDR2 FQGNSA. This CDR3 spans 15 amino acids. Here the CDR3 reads CASSREGLANEKLFF. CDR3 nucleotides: TGTGCCAGCAGCCGGGAGGGGCTAGCTAATGAAAAACTGTTTTTT.

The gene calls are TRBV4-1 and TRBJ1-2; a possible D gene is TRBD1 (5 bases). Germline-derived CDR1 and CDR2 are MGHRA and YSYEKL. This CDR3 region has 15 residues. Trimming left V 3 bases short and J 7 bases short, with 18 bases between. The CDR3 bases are TGCGCCAGCAGCCACTCAGGGTCAGTATTCAGTGGCTACACCTTC. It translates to CASSHSGSVFSGYTF.

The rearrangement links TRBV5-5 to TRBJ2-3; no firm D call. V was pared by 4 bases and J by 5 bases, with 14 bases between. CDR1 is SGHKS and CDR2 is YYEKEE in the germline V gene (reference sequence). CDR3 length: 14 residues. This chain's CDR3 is CASSPRPRVDTQYF. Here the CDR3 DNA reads TGTGCCAGCAGCCCGAGACCACGGGTAGATACGCAGTATTTT.

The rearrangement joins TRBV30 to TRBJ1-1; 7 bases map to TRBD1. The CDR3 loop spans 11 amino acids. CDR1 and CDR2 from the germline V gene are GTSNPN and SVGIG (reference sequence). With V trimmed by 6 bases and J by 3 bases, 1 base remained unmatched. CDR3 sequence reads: CACRGHTEAFF. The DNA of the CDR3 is TGTGCCTGTAGGGGGCACACTGAAGCTTTCTTT. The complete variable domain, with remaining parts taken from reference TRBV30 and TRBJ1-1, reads SQTIHQWPATLVQPVGSPLSLECTVEGTSNPNLYWYRQAAGRGLQLLFYSVGIGQISSEVPQNLSASRPQDRQFILSSKKLLLSDSGFYLCACRGHTEAFFGQGTRLTVV.

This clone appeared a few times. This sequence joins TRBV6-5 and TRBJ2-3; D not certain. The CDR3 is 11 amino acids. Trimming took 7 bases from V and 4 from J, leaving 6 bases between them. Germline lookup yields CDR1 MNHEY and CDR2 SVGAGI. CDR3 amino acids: CASTSADTQYF. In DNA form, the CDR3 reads TGTGCCAGCACCTCAGCAGATACGCAGTATTTT.

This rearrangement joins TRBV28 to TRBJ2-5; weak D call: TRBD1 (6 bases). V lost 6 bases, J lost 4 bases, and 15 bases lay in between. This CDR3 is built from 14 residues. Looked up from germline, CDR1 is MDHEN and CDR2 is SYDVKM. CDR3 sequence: CASSRFTGPETQYF. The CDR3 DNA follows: TGTGCCAGCAGCCGATTCACAGGGCCAGAGACCCAGTACTTC.

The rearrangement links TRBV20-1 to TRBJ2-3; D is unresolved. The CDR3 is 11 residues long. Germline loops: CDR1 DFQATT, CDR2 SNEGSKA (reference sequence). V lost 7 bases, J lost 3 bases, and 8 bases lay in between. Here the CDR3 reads CSVTKTDTQYF. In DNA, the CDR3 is TGCAGTGTCACAAAGACAGATACGCAGTATTTT.

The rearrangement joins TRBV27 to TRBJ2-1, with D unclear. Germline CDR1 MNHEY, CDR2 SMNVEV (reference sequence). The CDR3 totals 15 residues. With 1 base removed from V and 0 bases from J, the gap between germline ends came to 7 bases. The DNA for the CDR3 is TGTGCCAGCAGTTTATGGTCAGGCTCCTACAATGAGCAGTTCTTC. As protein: CASSLWSGSYNEQFF.

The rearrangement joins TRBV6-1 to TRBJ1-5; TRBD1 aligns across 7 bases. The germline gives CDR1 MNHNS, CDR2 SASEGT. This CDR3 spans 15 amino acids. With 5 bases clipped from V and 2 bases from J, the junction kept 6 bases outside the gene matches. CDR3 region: CASSLTGIGNQPQHF. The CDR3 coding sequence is TGTGCCAGCAGTCTGACAGGGATAGGCAATCAGCCCCAGCATTTT.

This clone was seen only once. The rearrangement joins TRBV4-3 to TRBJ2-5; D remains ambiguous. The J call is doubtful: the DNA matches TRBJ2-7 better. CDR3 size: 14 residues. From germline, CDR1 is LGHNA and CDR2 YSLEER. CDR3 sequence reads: CASSQDLESYEQYF. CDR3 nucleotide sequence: TGCGCCAGCAGCCAAGATTTGGAGTCCTACGAGCAGTACTTC.

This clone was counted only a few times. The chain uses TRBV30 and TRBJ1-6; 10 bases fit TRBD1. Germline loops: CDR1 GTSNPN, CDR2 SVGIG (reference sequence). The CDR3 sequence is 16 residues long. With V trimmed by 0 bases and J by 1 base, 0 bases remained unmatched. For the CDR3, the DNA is TGTGCCTGGAGTGTGGACAGGGGGTCCTATAATTCACCCCTCCACTTT. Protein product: CAWSVDRGSYNSPLHF.

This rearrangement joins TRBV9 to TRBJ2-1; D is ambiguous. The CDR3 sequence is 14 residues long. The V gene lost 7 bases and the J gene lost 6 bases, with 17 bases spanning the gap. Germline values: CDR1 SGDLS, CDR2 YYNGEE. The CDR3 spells CASSSQPGGNEQFF. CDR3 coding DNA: TGTGCCAGCTCGTCGCAGCCGGGTGGCAATGAGCAGTTCTTC. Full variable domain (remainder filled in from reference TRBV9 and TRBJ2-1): DSGVTQTPKHLITATGQRVTLRCSPRSGDLSVYWYQQSLDQGLQFLIQYYNGEERAKGNILERFSAQQFPDLHSELNLSSLELGDSALYFCASSSQPGGNEQFFGPGTRLTVL.

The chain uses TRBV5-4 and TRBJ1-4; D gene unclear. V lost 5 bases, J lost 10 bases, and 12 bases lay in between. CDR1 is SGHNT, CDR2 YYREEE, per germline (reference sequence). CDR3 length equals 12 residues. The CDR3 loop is CASRNVRGKLFF. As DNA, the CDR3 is TGTGCCAGCAGAAATGTCCGGGGAAAACTGTTTTTT.

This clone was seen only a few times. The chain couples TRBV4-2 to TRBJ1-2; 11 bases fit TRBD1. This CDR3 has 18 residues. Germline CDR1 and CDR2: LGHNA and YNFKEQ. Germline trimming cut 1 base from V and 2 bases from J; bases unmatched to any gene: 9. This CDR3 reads CASSQGGWGQGGNYGYTF. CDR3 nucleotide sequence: TGTGCCAGCAGCCAAGGTGGTTGGGGACAGGGGGGCAACTATGGCTACACCTTC.

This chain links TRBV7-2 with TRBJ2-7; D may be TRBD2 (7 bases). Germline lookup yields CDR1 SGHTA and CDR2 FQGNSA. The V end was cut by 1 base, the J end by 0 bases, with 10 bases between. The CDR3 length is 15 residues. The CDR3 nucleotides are TGTGCCAGCAGCTTAGGGGGGGGGCTCTCCTACGAGCAGTACTTC. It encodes CASSLGGGLSYEQYF.

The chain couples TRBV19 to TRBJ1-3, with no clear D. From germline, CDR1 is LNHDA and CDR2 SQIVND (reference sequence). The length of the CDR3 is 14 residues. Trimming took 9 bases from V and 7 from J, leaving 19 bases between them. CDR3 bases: TGTGCCAGCCCGTCAGGACTCCCAAGGAACACCATATATTTT. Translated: CASPSGLPRNTIYF.

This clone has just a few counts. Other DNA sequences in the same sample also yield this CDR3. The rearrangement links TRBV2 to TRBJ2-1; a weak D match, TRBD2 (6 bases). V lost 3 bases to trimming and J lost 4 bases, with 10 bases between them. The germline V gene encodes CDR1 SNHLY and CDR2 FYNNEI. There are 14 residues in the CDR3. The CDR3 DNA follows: TGTGCCAGCAGTGACCCCGGGACTTACAATGAGCAGTTCTTC. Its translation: CASSDPGTYNEQFF.

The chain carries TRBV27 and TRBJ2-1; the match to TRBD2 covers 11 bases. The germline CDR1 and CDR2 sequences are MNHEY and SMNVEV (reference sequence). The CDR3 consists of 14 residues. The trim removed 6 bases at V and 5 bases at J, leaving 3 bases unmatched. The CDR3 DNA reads TGTGCCAGCAGATCTAGCGGGAGGCACAATGAGCAGTTCTTC. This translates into CASRSSGRHNEQFF.

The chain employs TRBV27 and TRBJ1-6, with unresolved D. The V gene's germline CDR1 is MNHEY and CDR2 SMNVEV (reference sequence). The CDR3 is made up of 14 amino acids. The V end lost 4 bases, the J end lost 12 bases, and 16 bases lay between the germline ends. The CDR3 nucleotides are TGTGCCAGCAGTTCCCCCGGAGTAGGAGGACCCCTCCACTTT. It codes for CASSSPGVGGPLHF.

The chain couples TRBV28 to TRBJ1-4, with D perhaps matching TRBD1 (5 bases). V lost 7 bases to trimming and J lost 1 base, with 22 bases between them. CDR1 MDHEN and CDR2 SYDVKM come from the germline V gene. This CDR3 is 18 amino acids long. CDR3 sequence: CASKGREGAGGTNEKLFF. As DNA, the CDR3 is TGTGCCAGCAAAGGCAGGGAAGGGGCGGGAGGAACTAATGAAAAACTGTTTTTT.

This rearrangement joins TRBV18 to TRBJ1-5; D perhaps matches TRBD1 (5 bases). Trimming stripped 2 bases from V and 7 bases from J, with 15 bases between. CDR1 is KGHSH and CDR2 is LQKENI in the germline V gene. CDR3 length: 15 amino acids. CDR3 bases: TGTGCCAGCTCACCAAGCCAGGAGGAGGGGCAGCCCCAGCATTTT. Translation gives CASSPSQEEGQPQHF.

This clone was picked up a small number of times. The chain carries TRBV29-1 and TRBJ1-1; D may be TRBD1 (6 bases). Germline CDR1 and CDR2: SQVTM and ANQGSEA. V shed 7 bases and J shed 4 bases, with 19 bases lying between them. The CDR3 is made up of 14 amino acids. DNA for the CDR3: TGCAGCGCCGCTAGGGGGGGCCGGGGCACTGAAGCTTTCTTT. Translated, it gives CSAARGGRGTEAFF.

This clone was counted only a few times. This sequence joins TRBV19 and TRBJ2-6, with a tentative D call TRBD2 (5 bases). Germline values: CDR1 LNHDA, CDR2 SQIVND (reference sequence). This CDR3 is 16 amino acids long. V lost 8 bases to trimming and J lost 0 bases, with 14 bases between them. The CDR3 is CASDTRASSGANVLTF. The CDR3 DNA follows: TGTGCCAGTGATACGCGGGCAAGCTCTGGGGCCAACGTCCTGACTTTC.

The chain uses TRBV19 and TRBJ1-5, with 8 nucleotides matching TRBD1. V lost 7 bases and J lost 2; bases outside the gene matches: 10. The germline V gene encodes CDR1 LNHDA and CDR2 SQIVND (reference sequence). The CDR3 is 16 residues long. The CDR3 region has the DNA TGTGCCAGTAAGGGGAGCCTGACAGGGGGCAATCAGCCCCAGCATTTT. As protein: CASKGSLTGGNQPQHF.

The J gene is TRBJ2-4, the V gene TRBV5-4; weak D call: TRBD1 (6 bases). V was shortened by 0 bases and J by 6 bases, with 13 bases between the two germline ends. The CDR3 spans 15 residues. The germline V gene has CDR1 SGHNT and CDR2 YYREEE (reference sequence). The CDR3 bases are TGTGCCAGCAGCTTGGCCCCAGGGGACCGAAACATTCAGTACTTC. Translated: CASSLAPGDRNIQYF.

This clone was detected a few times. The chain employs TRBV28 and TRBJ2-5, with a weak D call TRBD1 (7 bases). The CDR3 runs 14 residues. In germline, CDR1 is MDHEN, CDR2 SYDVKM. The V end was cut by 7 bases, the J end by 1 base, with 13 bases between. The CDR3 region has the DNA TGTGCCAGCACCCGACAGGGACTCCAAGAGACCCAGTACTTC. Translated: CASTRQGLQETQYF.

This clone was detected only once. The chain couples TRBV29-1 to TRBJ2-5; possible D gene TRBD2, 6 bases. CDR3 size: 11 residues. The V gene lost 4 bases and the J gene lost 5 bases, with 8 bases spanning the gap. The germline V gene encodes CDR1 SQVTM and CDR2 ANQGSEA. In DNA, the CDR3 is TGCAGCGTTGGGCTAGCGGAGACCCAGTACTTC. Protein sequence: CSVGLAETQYF.

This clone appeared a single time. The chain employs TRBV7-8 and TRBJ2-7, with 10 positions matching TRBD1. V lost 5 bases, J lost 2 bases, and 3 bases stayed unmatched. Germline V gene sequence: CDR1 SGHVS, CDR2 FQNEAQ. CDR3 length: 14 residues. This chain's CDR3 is CASSKGTGAYEQYF. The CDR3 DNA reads TGTGCCAGCAGCAAGGGGACAGGGGCCTACGAGCAGTACTTC.

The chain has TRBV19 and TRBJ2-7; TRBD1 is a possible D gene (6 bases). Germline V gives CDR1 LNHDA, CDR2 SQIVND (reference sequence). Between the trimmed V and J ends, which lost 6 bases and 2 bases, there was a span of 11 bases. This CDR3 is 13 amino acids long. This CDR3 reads CASRAGAPYEQYF. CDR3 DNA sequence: TGTGCCAGTAGGGCAGGGGCTCCCTACGAGCAGTACTTC.